The T cell receptor beta chain described here comes from a study of T cell repertoires in cytomegalovirus infection (dated by TCRdb to about 2019). Study-level background: The peptide stimulations were aimed at well-studied HLA-B-restricted epitopes as well as recently identified HLA-C-restricted CMV epitopes, whose presentation resists viral immunomodulation. Donor HLA type was relevant to the analysis, because carriage of CMV infection together with the matching HLA type was indicated by public TCR beta signatures. The investigation overall reported the following: Carriers of CMV infection plus the relevant HLA type were discriminated by the cumulative frequency of public TCR beta family members in the study cohort and in an independent roughly 400-donor cohort. The ex vivo response was dominated by HLA-C-restricted CMV-specific TCR beta clonotypes, which also provided the single most frequent clonotype in two of eight donors.

The sequencer listed for this sample is Illumina HiSeq 1500. TCRdb ran its own pipeline on the public reads, namely fastp trimming at Q25 and MiXCR clone calling, and kept in-frame beta chains. Identical CDR3 proteins give one entry, which carries the most common genes and DNA. This sample lists under 120,000 distinct CDR3 sequences; approximately 45% were detected once. The ten largest clonotypes hold roughly 70% of the sample. This clonotype showed up just a few times. No cognate antigen has been identified for it. One base away there is no much larger clone; base qualities are not given. According to the study, the label for this sample's treatment or condition signals: in vitro stimulation with specific CMV peptide epitopes to enrich CMV-specific T cells. The germline V and J ends show losses of 5 bases and 3 bases respectively, and no gene match explains 9 bases of the junction. Measured from the cysteine to the phenylalanine, the CDR3 is 15 residues long. Only the CDR3 region is kept as DNA, spanning 45 bases read in frame from base 1. The germline V gene specifies MGHRA as CDR1 and YSYEKL as CDR2.

This specimen consisted of CD8+ T cells from cultured PBMCs, obtained from culture after CMV antigen stimulation. The TCR comes from a human donor in good health (CMV status not recorded). Some clones in this sample may be carry-over from other donors' samples. The chain was built from TRBV4-1 and TRBJ2-7, with 8 bases aligning to TRBD1. The nucleotides are TGCGCCAGCAGCTATACCGGGACAGGACTCTACGAGCAGTACTTC. The encoded protein is CASSYTGTGLYEQYF.